The 30 T cell receptor beta chains below were found in one sample sequenced in a study of blood T cell repertoires in COVID-19. Profiling relied on immunoSEQ multiplex PCR, and the TCRdb table lists in-frame clones only, not all of them. In the table there are 250,000 or so clones, 83% of which are singletons. Specimen: PBMCs or T cells enriched from blood (not recorded which). These receptors were taken from a middle-aged woman who had been exposed to COVID-19.

The gene calls are TRBV5-1 and TRBJ1-1, with D unresolved. The V gene's germline CDR1 is SGHRS and CDR2 YFSETQ. Trimming shortened V by 4 bases and J by 4 bases, and 17 bases separated the two germline ends. The CDR3 contains 15 residues. CDR3 region: CASSPREGIGTEAFF. The CDR3 DNA sequence: TGCGCCAGCAGCCCTCGGGAGGGTATAGGCACTGAAGCTTTCTTT.

The V call is TRBV5-4, the J call TRBJ2-3; 11 positions match TRBD2. Germline assignment: CDR1 SGHNT and CDR2 YYREEE (reference sequence). The CDR3 loop spans 16 amino acids. V shed 2 bases, J shed 3 bases, and the junction held 5 bases outside the gene matches. CDR3 DNA: TGTGCCAGCAGCTTTCTAGCGGGGGGCCTGACAGATACGCAGTATTTT. Translated, it gives CASSFLAGGLTDTQYF.

CDR3 region: CASSEGTVPNQPQHF. CDR3 nucleotide sequence: TGTGCCAGCAGTGAGGGGACAGTCCCCAATCAGCCCCAGCATTTT. The chain employs TRBV6-1 and TRBJ1-5; 7 bases map to TRBD1. Germline V gene data show CDR1 as MNHNS and CDR2 as SASEGT. This CDR3 region has 15 residues. V dropped 3 bases and J dropped 3; count of bases not matched to a gene: 5.

The table lists this clone with many counts. CDR3 DNA sequence: TGTGCCAGTAGACAAACTAGCGGTTCCTACAATGAGCAGTTCTTC. It yields the protein CASRQTSGSYNEQFF. The rearrangement joins TRBV19 to TRBJ2-1, with 8 bases lining up with TRBD2. The CDR3 loop spans 15 amino acids. Germline V gene lookup returns CDR1 LNHDA and CDR2 SQIVND (reference sequence). The trim removed 6 bases at V and 1 base at J, leaving 5 bases unmatched.

Relative to its sample, this clone is medium-sized. The V and J genes are TRBV6-4 and TRBJ2-7, with 10 bases aligning to TRBD2. The CDR3 loop spans 14 amino acids. The V gene's germline CDR1 is MRHNA and CDR2 SNTAGT. The ends lost 0 bases at V and 7 bases at J; junction bases unmatched: 3. This CDR3 reads CASSDSELAGEQYF. The DNA for the CDR3 is TGTGCCAGCAGTGACTCGGAACTAGCGGGGGAGCAGTACTTC.

The chain carries TRBV4-1 and TRBJ2-3; TRBD2 aligns across 10 bases. V trimming: 1 base; J trimming: 0 bases; junction bases outside the gene matches: 7. CDR1 MGHRA and CDR2 YSYEKL come from the germline V gene. CDR3 length equals 18 residues. DNA of the CDR3: TGCGCCAGCAGCCAAGTCCCTAGCGGGGGACCTAGCACAGATACGCAGTATTTT. Translated: CASSQVPSGGPSTDTQYF.

This chain joins TRBV9 and TRBJ1-6; 9 nucleotides line up with TRBD1. V lost 4 bases to trimming and J lost 7 bases; unmatched junction nucleotides: 6. The CDR3 runs to 15 residues. Germline CDR1 is SGDLS and CDR2 is YYNGEE. CDR3 sequence reads: CASSSGGTGNSPLHF. The CDR3 nucleotides are TGTGCCAGCAGCTCAGGGGGGACAGGGAATTCACCCCTCCACTTT.

This clone was counted only a few times. The V gene is TRBV12-3 or TRBV12-4, the J gene TRBJ1-1; D gene unclear. Deletions cut 7 bases from V and 0 bases from J, with 6 bases between. The CDR3 has 12 amino acids. The chain's CDR3 is CASMRVNTEAFF. CDR3 in DNA: TGTGCCAGCATGAGGGTGAACACTGAAGCTTTCTTT.

V gene TRBV28 combines with J gene TRBJ1-2; D gene uncertain. The CDR3 has 14 amino acids. V lost 2 bases and J 0 bases, leaving 7 bases between the germline ends. CDR1 MDHEN and CDR2 SYDVKM come from the germline V gene. DNA for the CDR3: TGTGCCAGCAGTTTAGGCCCCACTAACTATGGCTACACCTTC. Protein: CASSLGPTNYGYTF.

The chain couples TRBV3-1 (or the pseudogene TRBV3-2) to TRBJ1-2; D is ambiguous. Germline V gene data show CDR1 as LGHDT and CDR2 as YNNKEL (reference sequence). This CDR3 is built from 14 residues. Trimming cost V 4 bases and J 3 bases, with 12 bases left between them. The CDR3 protein is CASSPLGPYYGYTF. The CDR3 nucleotides are TGTGCCAGCAGCCCCTTGGGCCCCTACTATGGCTACACCTTC.

The rearrangement joins TRBV10-3 to TRBJ1-3; 8 nucleotides agree with TRBD1. J was trimmed by 4 bases and V by 5 bases; bases with no gene match: 13. CDR1 and CDR2 from the germline V gene are ENHRY and SYGVKD. The CDR3 runs 17 residues. CDR3 protein: CAISTYKFRDRGNTIYF. The CDR3 coding sequence is TGTGCCATCAGTACTTATAAATTCCGGGACAGGGGAAACACCATATATTTT.

This rearrangement joins TRBV7-9 to TRBJ1-1; the D is unclear. V lost 6 bases and J 0 bases, leaving 8 bases between the germline ends. Germline CDR1 and CDR2: SEHNR and FQNEAQ (reference sequence). The CDR3 is made up of 13 amino acids. CDR3 protein: CASRTGLNTEAFF. The CDR3 coding sequence is TGTGCCAGCAGGACGGGTCTGAACACTGAAGCTTTCTTT.

The sample holds one count of this clone. The chain recombines TRBV10-3 with TRBJ2-7, with D tentatively TRBD1 (6 bases). CDR3 length: 11 residues. Germline V gives CDR1 ENHRY, CDR2 SYGVKD. Trimming removed 11 bases from V and 2 bases from J, with 10 bases in between. The CDR3 bases are TGTGCCGCCGGACAGACCTACGAGCAGTACTTC. Its translation: CAAGQTYEQYF.

This chain links TRBV7-8 with TRBJ1-2, with D tentatively TRBD1 (6 bases). Trimming removed 1 base at V and 6 bases at J, with 15 bases between. Germline loops: CDR1 SGHVS, CDR2 FQNEAQ. This CDR3 contains 15 residues. This CDR3 reads CASSLDPTGRNGYTF. The CDR3 nucleotides are TGTGCCAGCAGCTTAGATCCCACAGGGCGCAATGGCTACACCTTC.

This chain connects TRBV5-4 to TRBJ2-5; 10 positions agree with TRBD1. Germline trimming cut 0 bases from V and 5 bases from J; bases unmatched to any gene: 10. CDR1 is SGHNT, CDR2 YYREEE, per germline (reference sequence). CDR3 length: 17 amino acids. The CDR3 DNA follows: TGTGCCAGCAGCTTGGGAGGTCCGGGACAGGGGAGGGAGACCCAGTACTTC. Residues: CASSLGGPGQGRETQYF. Complete variable domain (other parts from reference TRBV5-4 and TRBJ2-5): ETGVTQSPTHLIKTRGQQVTLRCSSQSGHNTVSWYQQALGQGPQFIFQYYREEENGRGNFPPRFSGLQFPNYSSELNVNALELDDSALYLCASSLGGPGQGRETQYFGPGTRLLVL.

The rearrangement joins TRBV18 to TRBJ2-3; no clear D gene. This CDR3 has 13 amino acids. The germline V and J ends were trimmed by 5 bases and 2 bases, with 8 bases remaining between them. The germline CDR1 and CDR2 sequences are KGHSH and LQKENI. CDR3 sequence (DNA): TGTGCCAGCTCAGAGGCCTACACAGATACGCAGTATTTT. Protein: CASSEAYTDTQYF.

This chain uses TRBV3-1 (or the pseudogene TRBV3-2) with TRBJ2-7; tentatively, D is TRBD1 (5 bases). CDR1 is LGHDT, CDR2 YNNKEL, per germline (reference sequence). V was shortened by 3 bases and J by 0 bases, with 15 bases between the two germline ends. CDR3 size: 16 residues. As DNA, the CDR3 is TGTGCCAGCAGCCAGGGTCCGGACACCTCCTCCTACGAGCAGTACTTC. Encoded protein: CASSQGPDTSSYEQYF.

This rearrangement joins TRBV30 to TRBJ2-5; tentative D call: TRBD1 (7 bases). The V end lost 4 bases, the J end lost 4 bases, and 16 bases lay between the germline ends. Germline V lookup: CDR1 GTSNPN, CDR2 SVGIG (reference sequence). CDR3 length: 14 residues. CDR3 residues: CAWTRGDRLETQYF. DNA of the CDR3: TGTGCCTGGACCAGGGGGGACCGCCTAGAGACCCAGTACTTC.

This chain connects TRBV6-6 to TRBJ2-6, with 9 bases lining up with TRBD1. The junction had 8 bases not matched to a gene; V was cut back by 7 bases and J by 13 bases. The germline V gene encodes CDR1 MNHNY and CDR2 SVGAGI (reference sequence). The CDR3 is 13 residues long. The CDR3 DNA sequence: TGTGCCAGCACCAAGGACAGGGGACCTGTCCTGACTTTC. Encoded protein: CASTKDRGPVLTF.

The chain carries TRBV19 and TRBJ1-2, with 8 bases that match TRBD1. Trimming at V came to 4 bases and at J to 8 bases, leaving 9 bases not matched to a gene. The CDR3 has 14 residues. The germline V gene encodes CDR1 LNHDA and CDR2 SQIVND (reference sequence). CDR3 loop: CASSNWDRLKGYTF. The CDR3 DNA is TGTGCCAGTAGTAACTGGGACAGGCTTAAGGGCTACACCTTC.

The chain employs TRBV18 and TRBJ1-5; 7 bases are a match to TRBD1. CDR1 is KGHSH and CDR2 is LQKENI in the germline V gene. The CDR3 is 15 residues long. V was pared by 3 bases and J by 4 bases, with 6 bases of the junction left unmatched. The CDR3: CASSPFATGNQPQHF. DNA of the CDR3: TGTGCCAGCTCACCCTTCGCGACAGGGAATCAGCCCCAGCATTTT.

The chain has TRBV7-8 and TRBJ2-3, with 7 positions matching TRBD2. Germline CDR1 is SGHVS and CDR2 is FQNEAQ. The trim removed 5 bases at V and 4 bases at J, leaving 12 bases unmatched. There are 16 residues in the CDR3. The CDR3 sequence: CASSQGLGLGPDTQYF. The CDR3 bases are TGTGCCAGCAGCCAAGGACTAGGCCTAGGGCCAGATACGCAGTATTTT.

The chain employs TRBV28 and TRBJ2-7, with TRBD2 identical over 7 bases. Germline loops: CDR1 MDHEN, CDR2 SYDVKM. This CDR3 spans 14 amino acids. V lost 3 bases to trimming and J lost 4 bases; unmatched junction nucleotides: 6. CDR3 sequence: CASSFGGSLYEQYF. The CDR3 coding sequence is TGTGCCAGCAGTTTCGGGGGGAGTCTTTACGAGCAGTACTTC.

V and J are TRBV5-1 and TRBJ2-5; 7 bases align to TRBD2. The CDR3 runs to 19 residues. CDR1 is SGHRS, CDR2 YFSETQ, per germline. The junction had 14 bases not matched to a gene; V was cut back by 0 bases and J by 0 bases. Here the CDR3 DNA reads TGCGCCAGCAGCTTGGGGCCCCCGGGACTAAACACACACCAAGAGACCCAGTACTTC. It translates to CASSLGPPGLNTHQETQYF.

The J gene is TRBJ2-2, the V gene TRBV7-2, with 8 bases aligning to TRBD2. The CDR3 length is 16 residues. Trimming cost V 3 bases and J 4 bases; bases outside gene matches: 7. Germline CDR1 is SGHTA and CDR2 is FQGNSA. The CDR3 sequence is CASSFGRGGRTGELFF. DNA for the CDR3: TGTGCCAGCAGCTTCGGCCGGGGGGGCCGCACCGGGGAGCTGTTTTTT.

The sample holds a few counts of this clone. This CDR3 reads CASSNQGLGEKLFF. CDR3 DNA sequence: TGTGCCAGTAGTAACCAGGGACTGGGTGAAAAACTGTTTTTT. The chain recombines TRBV19 with TRBJ1-4; a weak D match, TRBD1 (5 bases). V lost 4 bases and J 7 bases, leaving 13 bases between the germline ends. This CDR3 has 14 amino acids. In germline, CDR1 is LNHDA, CDR2 SQIVND (reference sequence).

The V call is TRBV7-3, the J call TRBJ1-1; the D is unclear. Looked up from germline, CDR1 is SGHTA and CDR2 is FQGTGA. Trimming took off 5 bases at V and 2 bases at J, with 9 bases between the two ends. The CDR3 has 13 amino acids. This chain's CDR3 is CASSRGLNTEAFF. The CDR3 DNA reads TGTGCCAGCAGCCGAGGGCTAAACACTGAAGCTTTCTTT.

The V gene is TRBV5-7, the J gene TRBJ1-2; 8 nucleotides match TRBD1. TRBV5-7 is treated as an ORF (open reading frame) with a function not yet certain. The CDR3 covers 16 residues. J lost 2 bases, V lost 2 bases, and 8 bases had no gene match. CDR3 residues: CASSFSTGGENYGYTF. The CDR3 DNA reads TGTGCCAGCAGCTTTTCCACAGGGGGTGAGAACTATGGCTACACCTTC.

The rearrangement joins TRBV21-1 to TRBJ1-2; the D call of TRBD1 is as the table states it, not checked on the DNA. TRBV21-1 is labeled a pseudogene. CDR3 length: 17 residues. For the CDR3, the DNA is TGTGCCAGCAGCAAAGCGCTTGGACAGGGGGCCGGGGGCGGCTACACCTTC. It specifies CASSKALGQGAGGGYTF.

The CDR3 coding sequence is TGTGCCAGCAGTTTGTCACCGGGGACGCAGTATTTT. Translating gives CASSLSPGTQYF. V usage is TRBV12-3 or TRBV12-4 and J usage is TRBJ2-3; D perhaps matches TRBD2 (5 bases). Trimming took 3 bases from V and 9 from J, leaving 10 bases between them. This CDR3 is 12 amino acids long.